These T cell receptor beta chains were read from a single sample in a study of blood T cell repertoires in COVID-19. Only in-frame clones appear in the TCRdb table, and some are missing; sequencing was by immunoSEQ multiplex PCR. The sample lists 240,000 or so clones, around 80% occurring once. Sequencing was done on a sample of peripheral blood. All receptors derive from a woman of 80 years or more with acute or convalescent COVID-19. The CDR3 runs from the conserved cysteine through the conserved F or W. Fields, in order: clone size, V gene, D gene, J gene, CDR3 protein, CDR3 DNA. D genes are given only for firm matches. Some rows have no size entry. The others give once, few or many, or a class for an expanded clone.

size: .; V: TRBV18; D: TRBD1; J: TRBJ2-7; CDR3: CASSLRPGQGPYEQYF; DNA: TGTGCCAGCTCACTCCGCCCGGGACAGGGACCCTACGAGCAGTACTTC
size: .; V: TRBV5-1; D: .; J: TRBJ1-2; CDR3: CASSLLGTSYGYTF; DNA: TGCGCCAGCAGCTTGTTAGGGACATCCTATGGCTACACCTTC
size: .; V: TRBV5-1; D: .; J: TRBJ2-5; CDR3: CASSLLRETQYF; DNA: TGCGCCAGCAGCTTGTTACGGGAGACCCAGTACTTC
size: .; V: TRBV19; D: TRBD1; J: TRBJ2-3; CDR3: CASSLGTGTDTQYF; DNA: TGTGCCAGTAGTTTAGGGACAGGGACAGATACGCAGTATTTT
size: .; V: TRBV9; D: .; J: TRBJ1-6; CDR3: CASSALGQPNSPLHF; DNA: TGTGCCAGCAGCGCCTTGGGGCAGCCAAATTCACCCCTCCACTTT
size: .; V: TRBV3-1/TRBV3-2; D: TRBD2; J: TRBJ2-3; CDR3: CASSQGAGGTDTQYF; DNA: TGTGCCAGCAGCCAAGGAGCGGGGGGCACAGATACGCAGTATTTT
size: .; V: TRBV9; D: .; J: TRBJ1-2; CDR3: CASSVAPIANYGYTF; DNA: TGTGCCAGCAGCGTAGCCCCGATAGCTAACTATGGCTACACCTTC
size: .; V: TRBV10-3; D: .; J: TRBJ2-7; CDR3: CAISDLDRRGGEQYF; DNA: TGTGCCATCAGTGACCTCGACAGGAGGGGAGGGGAGCAGTACTTC
size: .; V: TRBV29-1; D: .; J: TRBJ1-4; CDR3: CSGQEPNEKLFF; DNA: TGCAGCGGACAGGAACCAAATGAAAAACTGTTTTTT
size: .; V: TRBV19; D: TRBD1; J: TRBJ2-7; CDR3: CASKGTDPYEQYF; DNA: TGTGCCAGTAAGGGGACAGATCCCTACGAGCAGTACTTC
size: .; V: TRBV24-1; D: TRBD2; J: TRBJ2-3; CDR3: CATSDPRTSGSPDTQYF; DNA: TGTGCCACCAGTGATCCCCGGACTAGCGGGAGTCCAGATACGCAGTATTTT
size: .; V: TRBV28; D: TRBD2; J: TRBJ2-7; CDR3: CASESGVAGSRYEQYF; DNA: TGTGCCAGCGAGTCGGGAGTAGCGGGGTCCCGTTACGAGCAGTACTTC
size: .; V: TRBV7-2; D: TRBD2; J: TRBJ2-5; CDR3: CASSWGTSGQETQYF; DNA: TGTGCCAGCAGCTGGGGGACTAGCGGACAAGAGACCCAGTACTTC
size: .; V: TRBV4-3; D: .; J: TRBJ1-1; CDR3: CASSHRQDYTEAFF; DNA: TGCGCCAGCAGCCACCGACAGGACTACACTGAAGCTTTCTTT
size: .; V: TRBV6-5; D: TRBD1; J: TRBJ2-2; CDR3: CASRGQLTGELFF; DNA: TGTGCCAGCAGGGGACAGCTCACCGGGGAGCTGTTTTTT
size: few; V: TRBV28; D: TRBD1; J: TRBJ1-2; CDR3: CASATGAYGYTF; DNA: TGTGCCTCAGCTACAGGGGCTTATGGCTACACCTTC
size: once; V: TRBV4-1; D: TRBD1; J: TRBJ2-3; CDR3: CASSQTSGQGPDTQYF; DNA: TGCGCCAGCAGCCAGACATCCGGACAGGGCCCAGATACGCAGTATTTT
size: .; V: TRBV7-2; D: .; J: TRBJ1-5; CDR3: CASTEWGVSQPQHF; DNA: TGTGCCAGCACCGAGTGGGGGGTTTCCCAGCCCCAGCATTTT
size: .; V: TRBV19; D: .; J: TRBJ1-4; CDR3: CASSIDQTATNEKLFF; DNA: TGTGCCAGTAGTATCGACCAAACAGCAACTAATGAAAAACTGTTTTTT
size: .; V: TRBV6-5; D: .; J: TRBJ2-7; CDR3: CASSYSGRDYEQYF; DNA: TGTGCCAGCAGTTACTCAGGCAGGGACTACGAGCAGTACTTC
size: .; V: TRBV13; D: .; J: TRBJ1-1; CDR3: CASSFRNRENTEAFF; DNA: TGTGCCAGCAGCTTCAGAAACAGGGAAAACACTGAAGCTTTCTTT
size: .; V: TRBV4-3; D: TRBD2; J: TRBJ2-1; CDR3: CASSQRGRGLEGDEQFF; DNA: TGCGCCAGCAGCCAAAGAGGACGGGGACTAGAGGGCGATGAGCAGTTCTTC
size: .; V: TRBV7-9; D: TRBD1; J: TRBJ2-3; CDR3: CASSQGQGNTQYF; DNA: TGTGCCAGCAGCCAAGGACAGGGCAATACGCAGTATTTT
size: .; V: TRBV19; D: TRBD1; J: TRBJ1-5; CDR3: CASSRDRGNNQPQHF; DNA: TGTGCCAGTAGTAGGGACAGGGGTAACAATCAGCCCCAGCATTTT
size: .; V: TRBV6-2/TRBV6-3; D: TRBD2; J: TRBJ2-4; CDR3: CASSYSAGGVQYF; DNA: TGTGCCAGCAGTTACTCGGCGGGGGGGGTTCAGTACTTC
size: .; V: TRBV6-5; D: .; J: TRBJ1-4; CDR3: CASSYSQVATNEKLFF; DNA: TGTGCCAGCAGTTACTCACAGGTTGCAACTAATGAAAAACTGTTTTTT
size: once; V: TRBV6-2/TRBV6-3; D: .; J: TRBJ1-1; CDR3: CASTPSGGSYTEAFF; DNA: TGTGCCAGCACCCCCTCGGGGGGTAGCTACACTGAAGCTTTCTTT
size: .; V: TRBV19; D: TRBD1; J: TRBJ1-2; CDR3: CATTIDRGYGYTF; DNA: TGTGCCACTACGATCGACAGGGGCTATGGCTACACCTTC
size: .; V: TRBV5-1; D: .; J: TRBJ1-5; CDR3: CASSKDGGNQPQHF; DNA: TGCGCCAGCAGCAAGGACGGGGGCAATCAGCCCCAGCATTTT
size: .; V: TRBV6-1; D: .; J: TRBJ1-1; CDR3: CASSVERSRAGTEAFF; DNA: TGTGCCAGCAGTGTCGAGAGGTCGCGGGCGGGCACTGAAGCTTTCTTT
size: .; V: TRBV5-5; D: .; J: TRBJ2-7; CDR3: CASSLDMAEQYF; DNA: TGTGCCAGCAGCTTAGACATGGCCGAGCAGTACTTC
size: few; V: TRBV4-1; D: .; J: TRBJ1-2; CDR3: CASSQGWAGSYGYTF; DNA: TGCGCCAGCAGCCAAGGGTGGGCTGGGAGCTATGGCTACACCTTC
size: .; V: TRBV7-3; D: TRBD2; J: TRBJ2-5; CDR3: CASSLNSGSGQETQYF; DNA: TGTGCCAGCAGCTTAAACAGCGGGAGTGGGCAAGAGACCCAGTACTTC
size: .; V: TRBV6-6; D: TRBD2; J: TRBJ2-2; CDR3: CASSFKSGSSTGELFF; DNA: TGTGCCAGCAGTTTTAAAAGCGGGAGCTCAACCGGGGAGCTGTTTTTT
size: .; V: TRBV20-1; D: TRBD2; J: TRBJ2-1; CDR3: CSASSAGGLRNEQFF; DNA: TGCAGTGCTAGTTCGGCGGGAGGGCTTAGAAATGAGCAGTTCTTC
size: .; V: TRBV6-4; D: TRBD1; J: TRBJ2-1; CDR3: CASTDSRQGRSSYNEQFF; DNA: TGTGCCAGCACCGACTCCCGACAGGGGCGAAGCTCCTACAATGAGCAGTTCTTC
size: .; V: TRBV5-4; D: TRBD2; J: TRBJ2-1; CDR3: CASSSTSGVYNEQFF; DNA: TGTGCCAGCAGCTCGACTAGCGGGGTATACAATGAGCAGTTCTTC
size: .; V: TRBV7-9; D: .; J: TRBJ2-7; CDR3: CASSLSGEGDEQYF; DNA: TGTGCCAGCAGCTTGTCAGGGGAGGGGGACGAGCAGTACTTC
size: .; V: TRBV21-1; D: .; J: TRBJ1-3; CDR3: CASSSTPDSGNTIYF; DNA: TGTGCCAGCAGTTCGACACCTGACTCTGGAAACACCATATATTTT
size: .; V: TRBV18; D: TRBD1; J: TRBJ2-3; CDR3: CASSQDRVPTDTQYF; DNA: TGTGCCAGCTCACAAGACAGGGTCCCCACAGATACGCAGTATTTT
size: .; V: TRBV29-1; D: TRBD2; J: TRBJ2-7; CDR3: CSVLGGERAPSYEQYF; DNA: TGCAGCGTCCTCGGGGGGGAGCGGGCGCCCTCCTACGAGCAGTACTTC
size: .; V: TRBV7-2; D: TRBD2; J: TRBJ2-5; CDR3: CASSLVPGGGILQETQYF; DNA: TGTGCCAGCAGCTTAGTCCCTGGGGGGGGTATACTCCAAGAGACCCAGTACTTC
size: .; V: TRBV30; D: .; J: TRBJ1-5; CDR3: CAWTSGYNQPQHF; DNA: TGTGCCTGGACATCAGGGTACAATCAGCCCCAGCATTTT
size: once; V: TRBV19; D: .; J: TRBJ1-1; CDR3: CASSIEPSDTEAFF; DNA: TGTGCCAGTAGTATAGAACCTTCGGACACTGAAGCTTTCTTT
size: once; V: TRBV11-3; D: .; J: TRBJ2-2; CDR3: CASSLLGGELFF; DNA: TGTGCCAGCAGCCTTCTCGGGGGGGAGCTGTTTTTT
size: .; V: TRBV3-1/TRBV3-2; D: TRBD2; J: TRBJ2-3; CDR3: CASSQDRGGDTQYF; DNA: TGTGCCAGCAGCCAAGATCGGGGGGGAGATACGCAGTATTTT
size: once; V: TRBV12-5; D: .; J: TRBJ2-1; CDR3: CASGLFGGVVNEQFF; DNA: TGTGCTAGTGGTTTGTTTGGAGGGGTGGTCAATGAGCAGTTCTTC
size: .; V: TRBV12-3/TRBV12-4; D: .; J: TRBJ2-2; CDR3: CASSPGWAGELFF; DNA: TGTGCCAGCAGTCCGGGTTGGGCCGGGGAGCTGTTTTTT
size: .; V: TRBV5-4; D: TRBD1; J: TRBJ2-6; CDR3: CASSGRTGPRTNVLTF; DNA: TGTGCCAGCAGCGGCCGGACAGGGCCTAGAACCAACGTCCTGACTTTC
size: .; V: TRBV7-9; D: .; J: TRBJ1-4; CDR3: CASSWYGTNEKLFF; DNA: TGTGCCAGCAGTTGGTACGGGACTAATGAAAAACTGTTTTTT
size: .; V: TRBV5-1; D: .; J: TRBJ2-7; CDR3: CASSLGRAWGEQYF; DNA: TGCGCCAGCAGCTTGGGCAGGGCATGGGGTGAGCAGTACTTC
size: once; V: TRBV7-6; D: .; J: TRBJ2-2; CDR3: CASSFAGVTGELFF; DNA: TGTGCCAGCAGCTTCGCAGGGGTTACCGGGGAGCTGTTTTTT
size: once; V: TRBV6-5; D: .; J: TRBJ2-2; CDR3: CASSRNFGTAGELFF; DNA: TGTGCCAGCAGTAGGAACTTCGGGACTGCCGGGGAGCTGTTTTTT
size: .; V: TRBV28; D: TRBD1; J: TRBJ1-5; CDR3: CASRTMDRDNQPQHF; DNA: TGTGCCAGCAGGACGATGGACAGGGACAATCAGCCCCAGCATTTT
size: .; V: TRBV7-8; D: .; J: TRBJ1-1; CDR3: CASSKDNPPTEAFF; DNA: TGTGCCAGCAGCAAGGACAACCCCCCCACTGAAGCTTTCTTT
size: .; V: TRBV7-8; D: TRBD1; J: TRBJ1-3; CDR3: CASSLTPGQGVSLSSGNTIYF; DNA: TGTGCCAGCAGCCTGACCCCGGGACAGGGGGTCTCCCTGAGCTCTGGAAACACCATATATTTT
size: .; V: TRBV9; D: .; J: TRBJ1-5; CDR3: CATGPRVDYSNQPQHF; DNA: TGTGCCACAGGTCCCCGGGTGGACTATAGCAATCAGCCCCAGCATTTT
size: .; V: TRBV28; D: .; J: TRBJ1-2; CDR3: CASTSRGGGNGYTF; DNA: TGTGCCAGCACCTCCCGGGGAGGGGGGAATGGCTACACCTTC